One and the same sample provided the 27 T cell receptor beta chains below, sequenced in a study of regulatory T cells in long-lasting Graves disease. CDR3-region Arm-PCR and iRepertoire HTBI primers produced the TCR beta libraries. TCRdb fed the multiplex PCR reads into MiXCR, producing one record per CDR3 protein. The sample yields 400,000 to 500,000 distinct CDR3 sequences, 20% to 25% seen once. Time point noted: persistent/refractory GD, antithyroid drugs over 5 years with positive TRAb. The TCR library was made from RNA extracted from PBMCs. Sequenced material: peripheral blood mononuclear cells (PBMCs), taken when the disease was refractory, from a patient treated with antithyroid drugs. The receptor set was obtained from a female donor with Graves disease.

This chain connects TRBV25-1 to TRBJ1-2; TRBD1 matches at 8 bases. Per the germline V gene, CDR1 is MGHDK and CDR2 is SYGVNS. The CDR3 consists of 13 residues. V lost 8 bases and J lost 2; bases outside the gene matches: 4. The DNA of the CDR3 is TGTGCCAGCGTCCCAGGGGGCAACTATGGCTACACCTTC. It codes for CASVPGGNYGYTF.

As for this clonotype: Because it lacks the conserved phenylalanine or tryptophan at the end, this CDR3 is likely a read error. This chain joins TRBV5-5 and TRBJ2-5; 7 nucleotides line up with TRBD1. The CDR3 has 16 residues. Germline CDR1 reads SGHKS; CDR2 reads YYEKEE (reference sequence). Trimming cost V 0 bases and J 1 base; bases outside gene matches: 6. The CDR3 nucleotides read TGTGCCAGCAGCTTGGATCGGGACAGAGTCCAAGAGACCCAGTACTGC. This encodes CASSLDRDRVQETQYC.

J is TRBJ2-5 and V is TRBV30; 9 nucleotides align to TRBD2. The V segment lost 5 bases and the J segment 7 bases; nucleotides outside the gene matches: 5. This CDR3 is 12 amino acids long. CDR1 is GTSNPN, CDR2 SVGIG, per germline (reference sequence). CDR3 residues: CAWAGGYGTQYF. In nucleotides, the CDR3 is TGTGCCTGGGCGGGGGGGTACGGGACCCAGTACTTC. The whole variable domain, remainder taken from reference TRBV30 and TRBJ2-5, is SQTIHQWPATLVQPVGSPLSLECTVEGTSNPNLYWYRQAAGRGLQLLFYSVGIGQISSEVPQNLSASRPQDRQFILSSKKLLLSDSGFYLCAWAGGYGTQYFGPGTRLLVL.

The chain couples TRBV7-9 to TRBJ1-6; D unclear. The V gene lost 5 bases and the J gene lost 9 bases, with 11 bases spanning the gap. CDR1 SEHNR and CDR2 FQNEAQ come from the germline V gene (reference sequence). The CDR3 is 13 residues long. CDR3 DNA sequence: TGTGCCAGCAGCGTACAAACGAGTTCACCCCTCCACTTT. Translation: CASSVQTSSPLHF.

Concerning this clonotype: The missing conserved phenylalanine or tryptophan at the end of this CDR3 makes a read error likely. The CDR3: CAWSGTGDQPQHL. The CDR3 bases are TGTGCCTGGAGCGGGACAGGGGATCAGCCCCAGCATCTT. This chain links TRBV30 with TRBJ1-5, with 10 nucleotides matching TRBD1. The CDR3 spans 13 residues. The germline V gene encodes CDR1 GTSNPN and CDR2 SVGIG (reference sequence). Losses at the gene ends were 3 bases for V and 5 bases for J; bases not matched to a gene: 1.

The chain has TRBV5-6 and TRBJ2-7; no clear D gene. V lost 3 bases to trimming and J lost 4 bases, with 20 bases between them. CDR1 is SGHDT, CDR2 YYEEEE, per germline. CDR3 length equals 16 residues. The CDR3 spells CASSSWSAGYFYEQYF. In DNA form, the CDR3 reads TGTGCCAGCAGCTCTTGGTCGGCCGGGTACTTTTACGAGCAGTACTTC.

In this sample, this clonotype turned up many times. The CDR3, as DNA: TGTGCCAGCAGGGGAATAAGCACTAACTATGGCTACACCTTC. Its translation is CASRGISTNYGYTF. This sequence joins TRBV12-3 or TRBV12-4 and TRBJ1-2; unclear D gene. Trimming stripped 6 bases from V and 0 bases from J, with 11 bases between. The CDR3 is 14 amino acids.

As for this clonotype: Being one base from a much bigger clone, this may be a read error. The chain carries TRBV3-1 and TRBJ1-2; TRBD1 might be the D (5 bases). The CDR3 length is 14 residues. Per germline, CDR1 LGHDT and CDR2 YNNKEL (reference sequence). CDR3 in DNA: TGTGCCAGCAGCCAAGATCTGGCAGGGTATGGCTGCACCTTC. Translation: CASSQDLAGYGCTF.

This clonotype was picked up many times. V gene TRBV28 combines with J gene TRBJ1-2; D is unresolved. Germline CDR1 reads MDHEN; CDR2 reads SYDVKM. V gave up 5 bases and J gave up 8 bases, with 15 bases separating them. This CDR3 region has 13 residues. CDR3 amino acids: CASSPDESLGYTF. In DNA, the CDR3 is TGTGCCAGCAGTCCGGATGAATCCTTAGGCTACACCTTC.

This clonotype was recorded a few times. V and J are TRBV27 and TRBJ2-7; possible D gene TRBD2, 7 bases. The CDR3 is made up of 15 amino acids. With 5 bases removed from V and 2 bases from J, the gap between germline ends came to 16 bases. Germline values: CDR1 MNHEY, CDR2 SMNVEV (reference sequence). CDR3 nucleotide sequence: TGTGCCAGCAGTCCGGGGGCGGGAGTGCCCTACGAGCAGTACTTC. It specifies CASSPGAGVPYEQYF.

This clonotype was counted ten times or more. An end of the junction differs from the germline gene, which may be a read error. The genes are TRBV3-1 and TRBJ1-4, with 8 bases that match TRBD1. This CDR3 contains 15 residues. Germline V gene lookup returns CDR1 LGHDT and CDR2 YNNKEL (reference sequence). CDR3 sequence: CASSQIPLTGTGLIF. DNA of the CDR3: TGTGCCAGCAGCCAAATTCCTCTAACCGGGACAGGCCTAATTTTT. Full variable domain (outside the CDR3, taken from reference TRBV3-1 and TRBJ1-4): DTAVSQTPKYLVTQMGNDKSIKCEQNLGHDTMYWYKQDSKKFLKIMFSYNNKELIINETVPNRFSPKSPDKAHLNLHINSLELGDSAVYFCASSQIPLTGTGLIFGSGTQLSVL.

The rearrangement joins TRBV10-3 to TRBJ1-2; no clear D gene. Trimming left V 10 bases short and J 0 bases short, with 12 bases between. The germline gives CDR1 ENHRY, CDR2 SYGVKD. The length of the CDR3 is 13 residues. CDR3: CATWSDSNYGYTF. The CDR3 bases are TGTGCCACCTGGTCAGACTCTAACTATGGCTACACCTTC.

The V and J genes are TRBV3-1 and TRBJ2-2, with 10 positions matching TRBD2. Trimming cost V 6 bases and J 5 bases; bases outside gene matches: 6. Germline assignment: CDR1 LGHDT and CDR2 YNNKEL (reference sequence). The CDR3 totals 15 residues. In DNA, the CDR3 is TGTGCCAGCAGGGGAGTAGCGGGAGGTACCGGGGAGCTGTTTTTT. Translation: CASRGVAGGTGELFF.

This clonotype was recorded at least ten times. The CDR3 sequence is CASSLDEGLAHWETQYF. CDR3 in DNA: TGTGCCAGCAGCTTAGATGAGGGACTAGCGCATTGGGAGACCCAGTACTTC. The genes are TRBV11-2 and TRBJ2-5; 10 nucleotides agree with TRBD2. The germline CDR1 and CDR2 sequences are SGHAT and FQNNGV. The CDR3 is 17 amino acids. V gave up 0 bases and J gave up 5 bases; unmatched junction bases: 9.

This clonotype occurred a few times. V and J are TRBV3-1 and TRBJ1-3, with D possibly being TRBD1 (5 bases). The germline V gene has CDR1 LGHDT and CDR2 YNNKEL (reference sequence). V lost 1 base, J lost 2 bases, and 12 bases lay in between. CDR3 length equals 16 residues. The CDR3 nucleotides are TGTGCCAGCAGCCAAGCGGGGCATCTGCCTGGAAACACCATATATTTT. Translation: CASSQAGHLPGNTIYF.

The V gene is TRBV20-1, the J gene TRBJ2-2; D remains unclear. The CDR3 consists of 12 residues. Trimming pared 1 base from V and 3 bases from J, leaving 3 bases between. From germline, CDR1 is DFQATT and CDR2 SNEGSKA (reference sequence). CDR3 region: CSARGHTGELFF. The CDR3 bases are TGCAGTGCTAGAGGACACACCGGGGAGCTGTTTTTT.

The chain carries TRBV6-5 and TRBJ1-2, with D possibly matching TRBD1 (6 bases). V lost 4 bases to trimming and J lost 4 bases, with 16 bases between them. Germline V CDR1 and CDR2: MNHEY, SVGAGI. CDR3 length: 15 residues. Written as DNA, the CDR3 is TGTGCCAGCAGTTTCACTCAGACAGGTGTCTATGGCTACACCTTC. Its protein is CASSFTQTGVYGYTF.

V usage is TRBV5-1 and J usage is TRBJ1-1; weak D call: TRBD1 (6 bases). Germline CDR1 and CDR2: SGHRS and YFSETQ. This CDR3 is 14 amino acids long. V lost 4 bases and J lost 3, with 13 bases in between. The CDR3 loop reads CASSPRGGDTEAFF. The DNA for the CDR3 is TGCGCCAGCAGCCCGCGGGGGGGCGACACTGAAGCTTTCTTT.

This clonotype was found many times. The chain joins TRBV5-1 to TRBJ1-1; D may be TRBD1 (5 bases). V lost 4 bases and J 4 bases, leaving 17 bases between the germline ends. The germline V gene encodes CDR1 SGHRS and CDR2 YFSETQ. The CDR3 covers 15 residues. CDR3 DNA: TGCGCCAGCAGCCCAGGGCCAAATCCCGTCACTGAAGCTTTCTTT. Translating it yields CASSPGPNPVTEAFF.

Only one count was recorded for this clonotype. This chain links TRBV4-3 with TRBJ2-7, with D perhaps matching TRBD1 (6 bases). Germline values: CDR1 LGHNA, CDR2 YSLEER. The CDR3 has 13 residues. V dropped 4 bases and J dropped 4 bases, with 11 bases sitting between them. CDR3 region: CASSPYRAYEQYF. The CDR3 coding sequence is TGCGCCAGCAGCCCCTACAGGGCATACGAGCAGTACTTC.

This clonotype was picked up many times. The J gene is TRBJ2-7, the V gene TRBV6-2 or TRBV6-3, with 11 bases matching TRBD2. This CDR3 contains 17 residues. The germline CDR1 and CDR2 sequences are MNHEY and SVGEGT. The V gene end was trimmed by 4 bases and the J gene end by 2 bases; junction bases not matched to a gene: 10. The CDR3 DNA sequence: TGTGCCAGCAGTTGGACCGTACTAGCGGGAGAGACCTACGAGCAGTACTTC. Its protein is CASSWTVLAGETYEQYF.

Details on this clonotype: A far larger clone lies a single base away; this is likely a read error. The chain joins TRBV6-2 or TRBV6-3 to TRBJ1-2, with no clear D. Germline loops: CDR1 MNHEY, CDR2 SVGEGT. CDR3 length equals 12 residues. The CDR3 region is CVSSYTDYGYTF. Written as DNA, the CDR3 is TGTGTCAGCAGTTATACAGACTATGGCTACACCTTC.

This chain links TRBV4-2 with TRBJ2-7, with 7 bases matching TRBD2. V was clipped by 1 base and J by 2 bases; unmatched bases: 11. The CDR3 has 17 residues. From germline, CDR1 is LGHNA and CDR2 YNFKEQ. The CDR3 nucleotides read TGTGCCAGCAGCCAAGTTGGCGGGGAGGGCATCGCCTACGAGCAGTACTTC. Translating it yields CASSQVGGEGIAYEQYF.

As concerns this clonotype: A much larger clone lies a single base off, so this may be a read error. Here the CDR3 reads CAINPGAAGANVLAF. CDR3 sequence (DNA): TGTGCCATCAACCCGGGGGCGGCGGGGGCCAACGTCCTGGCTTTC. This chain links TRBV10-3 with TRBJ2-6; tentatively, D is TRBD2 (7 bases). The CDR3 covers 15 residues. Germline CDR1 and CDR2: ENHRY and SYGVKD.

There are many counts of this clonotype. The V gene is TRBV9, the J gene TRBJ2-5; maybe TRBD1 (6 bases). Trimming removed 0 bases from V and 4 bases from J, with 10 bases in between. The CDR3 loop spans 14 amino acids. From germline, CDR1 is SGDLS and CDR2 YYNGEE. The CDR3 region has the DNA TGTGCCAGCAGCGTAGTGGAAGGGGGAGAGACCCAGTACTTC. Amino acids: CASSVVEGGETQYF.

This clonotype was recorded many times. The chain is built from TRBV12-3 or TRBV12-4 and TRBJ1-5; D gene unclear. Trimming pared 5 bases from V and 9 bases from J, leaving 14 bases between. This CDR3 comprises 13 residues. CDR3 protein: CASSLRLLRPQHF. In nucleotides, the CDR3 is TGTGCCAGCAGTCTCCGCCTGCTAAGGCCCCAGCATTTT.

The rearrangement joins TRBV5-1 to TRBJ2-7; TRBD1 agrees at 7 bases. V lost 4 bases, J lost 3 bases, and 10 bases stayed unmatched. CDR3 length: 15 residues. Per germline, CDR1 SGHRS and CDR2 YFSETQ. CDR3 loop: CASSHDSGGFYEQYF. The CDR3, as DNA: TGCGCCAGCAGCCACGATTCAGGGGGATTCTACGAGCAGTACTTC.